The entry below describes one T cell receptor (beta chain). Its antigen is currently not known. No base qualities exist here, and no much larger clone lies one base off it. As encoded in the germline V gene, CDR1 is MDHEN while CDR2 is SYDVKM. The CDR3 has 15 amino acids, counting the end cysteine and phenylalanine. CDR3 DNA is the only sequence kept; it has 45 bases, read in frame from the first base. For this chain, trimming is 6 bases at the V end and 5 bases at the J end, and the number of junction bases without a gene match is 7. Patients with a history of autoimmune disease or receiving systemic immunosuppression were excluded from the trial. Peripheral blood for TCR sequencing was drawn from every dose cohort at baseline, at cycle 4 day 1 and at cycle 7 day 1. The samples were drawn from a first-in-human, open-label, multicenter phase I dose-escalation trial of ivuxolimab. The trial enrolled adults with locally advanced or metastatic head and neck squamous cell, hepatocellular, melanoma or renal cell carcinoma. Before TCR sequencing, CD4+ and CD8+ T cells were separately sorted from peripheral blood.

This record comes from a study of OX40 agonist ivuxolimab in advanced cancers. For the wider study: Ivuxolimab was a fully human IgG2 agonistic monoclonal antibody targeting the costimulatory receptor OX40 (CD134). Intravenous ivuxolimab was administered to patients every 2 weeks at six dose levels: 0.01, 0.1, 0.3, 1.5, 3 and 10 mg/kg. Among the 50 to 55 dose-escalation patients, 19 had hepatocellular carcinoma, around 15 melanoma, 9 renal cell carcinoma and 9 head and neck cancer. The dose-escalation cohort was roughly 87% male with a mean age of 60 years, ranging from roughly 23 to 85. Patients were allowed to have had prior anti-PD-1, anti-PD-L1 or anti-CTLA-4 therapy, and 30% to 40% of the dose-escalation patients had previously received checkpoint inhibitors. Three dose-escalation patients achieved partial responses, one with hepatocellular carcinoma and two with cutaneous melanoma. Peripheral TCRbeta sequencing was intended to test whether TCR sequence diversity was altered and clonal T-cell expansion was caused by ivuxolimab. The paper describes the monotherapy dose-escalation part (N ≈ 49 patients) of the phase I trial of ivuxolimab. Points the paper makes about the study in general: After ivuxolimab, CD8+ T cells had more expanded clones than CD4+ T cells on average. Antigen specificity was not determined for the clonally expanded peripheral T cells. At doses of 0.1 to 3.0 mg/kg, clonal expansion of both CD4+ and CD8+ T cells in blood was seen between baseline and week 6. Low levels of normalized T-cell clonal expansion were also seen in some nonresponding patients. In the 0.1-3.0 mg/kg groups, partial responders had among the lowest normalized peripheral clonal expansion, particularly in CD8+ T cells.

Genomic DNA was isolated from the sorted cells so that the TCRbeta CDR3 region could be sequenced. TCRbeta CDR3 regions were sequenced using the immunoSEQ Assay. TCRdb's version of the immuneACCESS table is confined to in-frame rearrangements and falls short of the full clone set. An unresolved V gene accounts for under half of the shortfall where checked; the remainder is of unknown origin. In all, the sample holds approximately 56,000 clones, and about nine tenths of those were seen once. The leading ten clones occupy more than 1.5% of the sample. This TCR was recovered from an adult with an advanced solid tumor such as melanoma, head and neck, liver or kidney cancer. This specimen was CD4+ or CD8+ T cells sorted from blood, taken in a trial of the OX40 agonist ivuxolimab. This chain is built from TRBV28 and TRBJ1-2, and TRBD1 matches 12 of the central bases. The CDR3 protein: CASRDGTGGAYGYTF. The DNA is as follows: TGTGCCAGCAGGGACGGGACAGGGGGCGCGTATGGCTACACCTTC.